These 24 T cell receptor beta chains came from one sample sequenced in a study of OX40 agonist ivuxolimab in advanced cancers. The table came from immunoSEQ multiplex PCR; TCRdb's copy has only in-frame clones and leaves some out. The table includes under 50,000 clones, around 85% detected once. The material sequenced was CD4+ or CD8+ T cells sorted from blood, taken in a trial of the OX40 agonist ivuxolimab. Receptors originate from an adult with an advanced solid tumor such as melanoma, head and neck, liver or kidney cancer.

In this sample, this clone turned up a few times. The gene calls are TRBV10-3 and TRBJ1-3, with D possibly being TRBD1 (5 bases). Trimming left V 5 bases short and J 4 bases short, with 12 bases between. Germline V CDR1 and CDR2: ENHRY, SYGVKD. The CDR3 is made up of 14 amino acids. DNA for the CDR3: TGTGCCATCAGTCCGGGGGGGAGAGGAAACACCATATATTTT. It yields the protein CAISPGGRGNTIYF.

This clone was counted a single time. The chain links TRBV7-9 to TRBJ2-4; 7 nucleotides align to TRBD2. In germline, CDR1 is SEHNR, CDR2 FQNEAQ (reference sequence). V trimming: 3 bases; J trimming: 2 bases; junction bases outside the gene matches: 7. The CDR3 totals 16 residues. The CDR3 protein is CASSFDSRETKNIQYF. The CDR3 coding sequence is TGTGCCAGCAGCTTTGATTCGCGGGAGACCAAAAACATTCAGTACTTC.

The rearrangement joins TRBV9 to TRBJ2-5; 7 bases agree with TRBD1. Unmatched junction bases numbered 8, after V lost 4 bases and J lost 5 bases. This CDR3 spans 14 amino acids. Germline V gene data show CDR1 as SGDLS and CDR2 as YYNGEE. CDR3 in DNA: TGTGCCAGCAGCACGGAAGGGGGCAGGGAGACCCAGTACTTC. Protein sequence: CASSTEGGRETQYF.

The rearrangement joins TRBV6-1 to TRBJ1-3; tentatively, D is TRBD1 (6 bases). The CDR3 has 14 residues. Germline loops: CDR1 MNHNS, CDR2 SASEGT. Trimming took 7 bases from V and 0 from J, leaving 10 bases between them. In DNA form, the CDR3 reads TGTGCCAGCACCCGGGGGCCCTCTGGAAACACCATATATTTT. Amino acids: CASTRGPSGNTIYF.

The rearrangement links TRBV19 to TRBJ2-1; the D gene could be TRBD1 or TRBD2 (5 bases each). Germline V gives CDR1 LNHDA, CDR2 SQIVND (reference sequence). With 5 bases removed from V and 10 bases from J, the gap between germline ends came to 12 bases. CDR3 size: 12 residues. The CDR3, as DNA: TGTGCCAGTAGTCCAGGGACCCGGGAGCAGTTCTTC. Translation gives CASSPGTREQFF.

This chain connects TRBV19 to TRBJ1-2; 12 bases match TRBD1. There are 16 residues in the CDR3. Looked up from germline, CDR1 is LNHDA and CDR2 is SQIVND (reference sequence). V dropped 3 bases and J dropped 6; count of bases not matched to a gene: 8. CDR3 sequence (DNA): TGTGCCAGTAGTATGGACGGGACAGGGGGCAAGAATGGCTACACCTTC. Its translation: CASSMDGTGGKNGYTF. Together with reference TRBV19 and TRBJ1-2, the CDR3 gives the full variable domain: DGGITQSPKYLFRKEGQNVTLSCEQNLNHDAMYWYRQDPGQGLRLIYYSQIVNDFQKGDIAEGYSVSREKKESFPLTVTSAQKNPTAFYLCASSMDGTGGKNGYTFGSGTRLTVV.

This chain's CDR3 is CAWSDPLRVTNEKLFF. The CDR3 nucleotides read TGTGCCTGGAGTGACCCCCTAAGGGTCACTAATGAAAAACTGTTTTTT. The rearrangement joins TRBV30 to TRBJ1-4; unclear D gene. The V gene's germline CDR1 is GTSNPN and CDR2 SVGIG (reference sequence). This CDR3 spans 16 amino acids. The germline V and J ends were trimmed by 1 base and 2 bases, with 14 bases remaining between them.

This chain links TRBV6-1 with TRBJ1-1; 7 nucleotides align to TRBD1. CDR1 and CDR2 (germline): MNHNS, SASEGT. This CDR3 contains 15 residues. Trimming cost V 6 bases and J 6 bases; bases outside gene matches: 13. In nucleotides, the CDR3 is TGTGCCAGCAGGGGGGGCGAGGGGGCGGTTGCTGAAGCTTTCTTT. Encoded protein: CASRGGEGAVAEAFF.

The chain links TRBV5-8 to TRBJ2-3, with D maybe TRBD2 (5 bases). Trimming stripped 4 bases from V and 2 bases from J, with 23 bases between. The CDR3 sequence is 18 residues long. Germline CDR1 reads SGHTS; CDR2 reads YDEGEE. CDR3 residues: CASSKITTPRGITDTQYF. CDR3 bases: TGTGCCAGCAGCAAAATAACTACCCCACGGGGAATCACAGATACGCAGTATTTT.

This sequence joins TRBV19 and TRBJ1-6, with D hard to call. Trimming shortened V by 1 base and J by 7 bases, and 8 bases separated the two germline ends. Per the germline V gene, CDR1 is LNHDA and CDR2 is SQIVND (reference sequence). The CDR3 sequence is 14 residues long. The CDR3 loop reads CASSIGTANSPLHF. Written as DNA, the CDR3 is TGTGCCAGTAGTATAGGGACCGCAAATTCACCCCTCCACTTT.

The CDR3 is CASGYTGTGSFLYGYTF. The DNA of the CDR3 is TGTGCTAGTGGTTACACCGGGACAGGGAGTTTCTTGTATGGCTACACCTTC. The chain joins TRBV12-5 to TRBJ1-2; 9 bases match TRBD1. CDR3 length: 17 residues. From germline, CDR1 is LGHNT and CDR2 FRNRAP. The J segment lost 5 bases and the V segment lost 4 bases, leaving 14 bases of the junction unmatched.

The rearrangement links TRBV20-1 to TRBJ1-2; D is uncertain. Trimming removed 6 bases at V and 6 bases at J, with 8 bases between. CDR1 and CDR2 from the germline V gene are DFQATT and SNEGSKA (reference sequence). The CDR3 loop spans 10 amino acids. The CDR3 DNA reads TGCAGTGCGCACATGGATGGCTACACCTTC. Translating gives CSAHMDGYTF.

The chain joins TRBV5-1 to TRBJ1-1; D perhaps matches TRBD1 (6 bases). From germline, CDR1 is SGHRS and CDR2 YFSETQ. Between the trimmed V and J ends, which lost 7 bases and 1 base, there was a span of 17 bases. The CDR3 contains 15 residues. The CDR3 loop reads CASGEGGSANTEAFF. CDR3 in DNA: TGCGCCAGCGGGGAGGGGGGCAGTGCGAACACTGAAGCTTTCTTT.

The V and J genes are TRBV2 and TRBJ2-7; D is possibly TRBD1 (6 bases). V lost 10 bases and J 2 bases, leaving 12 bases between the germline ends. CDR3 length equals 12 residues. Germline lookup yields CDR1 SNHLY and CDR2 FYNNEI. The CDR3 DNA reads TGTGCCACGCGACAGGAAGCCTACGAGCAGTACTTC. Protein product: CATRQEAYEQYF.

This clone has just one count. Written as DNA, the CDR3 is TGTGCCAGCAGTTTACAGGGAGGTGAAGCTTTCTTT. Its translation: CASSLQGGEAFF. This chain connects TRBV28 to TRBJ1-1, with D maybe TRBD1 (5 bases). Germline CDR1 and CDR2: MDHEN and SYDVKM. Trimming stripped 2 bases from V and 7 bases from J, with 8 bases between. The CDR3 runs 12 residues.

The chain has TRBV5-1 and TRBJ2-1, with a weak D call TRBD2 (6 bases). Germline loops: CDR1 SGHRS, CDR2 YFSETQ. V was trimmed by 0 bases and J by 7 bases, leaving 11 bases between them. The CDR3 is 14 amino acids. CDR3 sequence (DNA): TGCGCCAGCAGCTTGGAAGCGGGTACTAATGAGCAGTTCTTC. This encodes CASSLEAGTNEQFF.

This chain connects TRBV7-2 to TRBJ2-1; 7 bases map to TRBD2. Germline values: CDR1 SGHTA, CDR2 FQGNSA. The CDR3 contains 15 residues. V shed 8 bases and J 6 bases; nucleotides not matched to a gene: 13. This chain's CDR3 is CASQPRGGGANEQFF. The CDR3 DNA is TGTGCCAGCCAACCCCGGGGCGGGGGAGCCAATGAGCAGTTCTTC.

The V call is TRBV5-6, the J call TRBJ2-7; a weak D match, TRBD2 (6 bases). The CDR3 runs 16 residues. V was clipped by 4 bases and J by 2 bases, with 19 bases between them. In germline, CDR1 is SGHDT, CDR2 YYEEEE. The CDR3 nucleotides are TGTGCCAGCAGCCTGGGGCGGGCCTCGGGGGCCTACGAGCAGTACTTC. It specifies CASSLGRASGAYEQYF.

This chain connects TRBV18 to TRBJ2-7; D may be TRBD2 (5 bases). Per germline, CDR1 KGHSH and CDR2 LQKENI. The CDR3 is 14 residues long. Trimming left V 4 bases short and J 0 bases short, with 10 bases between. CDR3 sequence reads: CASSQPGDSYEQYF. CDR3 coding DNA: TGTGCCAGCTCACAACCCGGGGACTCCTACGAGCAGTACTTC.

This clone has more than one count but fewer than ten. V and J are TRBV25-1 and TRBJ2-7; D gene ambiguous. The CDR3 is 11 residues long. Deletions cut 6 bases from V and 3 bases from J, with 6 bases between. Germline CDR1 and CDR2: MGHDK and SYGVNS. The CDR3 DNA sequence: TGTGCCAGCAGCAGTTTCTACGAGCAGTACTTC. As protein: CASSSFYEQYF.

This chain links TRBV7-8 with TRBJ2-1; D is unresolved. V was trimmed by 5 bases and J by 4 bases, leaving 9 bases between them. Germline V gene sequence: CDR1 SGHVS, CDR2 FQNEAQ. The CDR3 is 13 amino acids. In DNA form, the CDR3 reads TGTGCCAGCAGCCTGGCGAGGTACAATGAGCAGTTCTTC. Its translation: CASSLARYNEQFF.

The chain has TRBV6-5 and TRBJ1-2; 7 bases fit TRBD1. The V and J ends lost 2 bases and 7 bases, in that order; junction bases with no gene match: 4. CDR1 is MNHEY and CDR2 is SVGAGI in the germline V gene. This CDR3 is 13 amino acids long. In DNA form, the CDR3 reads TGTGCCAGCAGTTACACAGGGGAGGGTGGCTACACCTTC. This codes for CASSYTGEGGYTF.

The chain has TRBV7-2 and TRBJ2-7; the D is unclear. The CDR3 runs to 15 residues. Trimming shortened V by 1 base and J by 0 bases, and 10 bases separated the two germline ends. Germline V gene sequence: CDR1 SGHTA, CDR2 FQGNSA. CDR3 sequence: CASSLGGGISYEQYF. In DNA, the CDR3 is TGTGCCAGCAGCTTAGGTGGCGGAATCTCCTACGAGCAGTACTTC.

The V and J genes are TRBV7-9 and TRBJ2-7, with D possibly called TRBD1 or TRBD2 (6 bases each). V lost 5 bases, J lost 5 bases, and 22 bases lay in between. CDR1 and CDR2 (germline): SEHNR, FQNEAQ (reference sequence). The CDR3 is made up of 16 amino acids. CDR3 nucleotide sequence: TGTGCCAGCAGCCGCACACCGAGTGGGGGGCAGAACGAGCAGTACTTC. Translated, it gives CASSRTPSGGQNEQYF.